One sample yielded the 8 T cell receptor beta chains listed below, sequenced in a study of blood T cells in healthy people across ages. Through a sample-barcoded 5' primer and a J-beta primer mix, a second PCR was run for about 7 to 12 cycles. TCRdb reprocessed the 5' RACE reads via MiXCR and lists one record per CDR3 protein. The table records just under 750,000 distinct CDR3 sequences, 20% to 25% of them present only once. The sequencing input was blood. The receptors derive from a man between 65 and 85 years old in good health.

The V gene is TRBV19, the J gene TRBJ2-3; TRBD2 agrees at 7 bases. CDR1 LNHDA and CDR2 SQIVND come from the germline V gene (reference sequence). V trimming: 9 bases; J trimming: 10 bases; junction bases outside the gene matches: 13. CDR3 size: 13 residues. The CDR3 bases are TGTGCCAGCCGCGGACTAGGGTATACCGCGCAGTATTTT. Amino acids: CASRGLGYTAQYF.

The chain carries TRBV24-1 and TRBJ2-3; 7 positions agree with TRBD2. The V segment lost 6 bases and the J segment 1 base; nucleotides outside the gene matches: 3. The CDR3 extends over 14 amino acids. Looked up from germline, CDR1 is KGHDR and CDR2 is SFDVKD. Here the CDR3 DNA reads TGTGCCACCAGTAGACGGGGGGGCACAGATACGCAGTATTTT. Protein: CATSRRGGTDTQYF.

The rearrangement links TRBV6-5 to TRBJ1-1, with 9 bases identical to TRBD1. The CDR3 spans 12 residues. In germline, CDR1 is MNHEY, CDR2 SVGAGI. Trimming at V came to 10 bases and at J to 8 bases, leaving 8 bases not matched to a gene. The CDR3 nucleotides are TGTGCCACCCACAGGGGGCTCTTGGAAGCTTTCTTT. This gives the protein CATHRGLLEAFF.

In this sample, this clonotype turned up a few times. V and J are TRBV14 and TRBJ2-7, with D unresolved. Germline assignment: CDR1 SGHDN and CDR2 FVKESK. Trimming removed 1 base at V and 5 bases at J, with 9 bases between. This CDR3 has 13 residues. The CDR3 nucleotides read TGTGCCAGCAGCCAAGTATTAGTCGACGAGCAGTACTTC. It yields the protein CASSQVLVDEQYF.

The V call is TRBV28, the J call TRBJ2-1; a possible D gene is TRBD1 (5 bases). The CDR3 extends over 14 amino acids. The ends were cut back, 10 bases at V and 6 bases at J, with 19 bases in the middle. Per germline, CDR1 MDHEN and CDR2 SYDVKM. The CDR3 protein is CATIGPGSLNEQFF. CDR3 coding DNA: TGTGCCACGATAGGGCCAGGGTCTCTCAATGAGCAGTTCTTC.

This clonotype has more than one count but fewer than ten. An end of the junction differs from the germline gene, which may be a read error. V is TRBV5-5 and J is TRBJ1-3; the D is unclear. This CDR3 has 11 residues. From germline, CDR1 is SGHKS and CDR2 YYEKEE (reference sequence). The CDR3 DNA reads as TGTGCCAGCAGCTTTGCAAACACCATGTATTTT. Its protein is CASSFANTMYF.

This clonotype was seen at least ten times. A junction end diverges from the germline sequence, so it may reflect a read error. The gene calls are TRBV14 and TRBJ2-7, with 11 positions matching TRBD1. This CDR3 spans 17 amino acids. Germline CDR1 and CDR2: SGHDN and FVKESK. The DNA of the CDR3 is TGTGCCAGCAGCCAAGATATCTGGACAGGGGGCCCCTACCAGCAGTACTTC. Residues: CASSQDIWTGGPYQQYF.

This clonotype has just a few counts. The chain carries TRBV29-1 and TRBJ2-1; D unresolved. There are 12 residues in the CDR3. Trimming left V 4 bases short and J 9 bases short, with 13 bases between. Germline lookup yields CDR1 SQVTM and CDR2 ANQGSEA. The CDR3 nucleotides are TGCAGCGTTGGTGCAGCCGTGGGTGAGCAGTTCTTC. Amino acids: CSVGAAVGEQFF.